This TCR beta chain was observed in a study of blood T cells in healthy people across ages. Study observations and caveats: TCR beta diversity per million T cells fell roughly linearly with age.

About this clonotype itself: The antigen is undetermined.

The CDR3 spans 14 residues. The V segment lost 1 base and the J segment 4 bases; nucleotides outside the gene matches: 4. Looked up from germline, CDR1 is DFQATT and CDR2 is SNEGSKA (reference sequence). It was with a sample-barcoded 5' primer and a J-beta primer mix that a second PCR of about 7 to 12 cycles was run. From the 5' RACE reads, TCRdb called clonotypes with MiXCR, one entry per CDR3 protein. The sample contains just under 900,000 distinct CDR3 sequences, 25% to 30% of which appear only once. Investigators took about 9.4 milliliters of peripheral blood from every donor. The receptor comes from an elderly woman in good health. J is TRBJ2-3 and V is TRBV20-1, with 8 bases identical to TRBD1. Sequencing was performed on blood. CDR3 protein: CSARGTGSADTQYF. Here the CDR3 DNA reads TGCAGTGCTAGAGGGACAGGGTCCGCAGATACGCAGTATTTT.